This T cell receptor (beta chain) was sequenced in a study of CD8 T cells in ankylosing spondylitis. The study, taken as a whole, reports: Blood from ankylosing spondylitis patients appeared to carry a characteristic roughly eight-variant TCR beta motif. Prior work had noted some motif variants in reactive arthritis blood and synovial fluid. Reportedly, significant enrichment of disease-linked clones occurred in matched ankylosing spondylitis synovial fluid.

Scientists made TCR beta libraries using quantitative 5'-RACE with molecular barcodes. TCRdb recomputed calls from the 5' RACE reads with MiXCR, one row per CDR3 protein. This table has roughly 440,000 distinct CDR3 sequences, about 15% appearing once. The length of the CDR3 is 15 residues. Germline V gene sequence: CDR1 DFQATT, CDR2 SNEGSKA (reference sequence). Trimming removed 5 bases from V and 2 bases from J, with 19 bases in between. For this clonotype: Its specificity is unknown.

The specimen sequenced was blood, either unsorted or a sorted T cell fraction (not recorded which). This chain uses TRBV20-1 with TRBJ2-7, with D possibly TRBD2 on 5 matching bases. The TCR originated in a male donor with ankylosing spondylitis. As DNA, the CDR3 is TGCAGTGCTCCCGCCAAGGCACTACTAGCCTACGAGCAGTACTTC. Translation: CSAPAKALLAYEQYF.